The entry that follows covers one T cell receptor (beta chain) sequence. Its antigen is not identified. This sample is drawn from a study of siplizumab effects on memory and regulatory T cells. General study results and limits: To unstimulated subsets, only a minor fraction of alloreactive clones could be mapped. Alloreactive sequences traceable to unstimulated CD4+ memory cells were significantly reduced by siplizumab.

V dropped 3 bases and J dropped 5; count of bases not matched to a gene: 5. CDR3 size: 15 residues. Germline loops: CDR1 SEHNR, CDR2 FQNEAQ (reference sequence). This table comes from immunoSEQ multiplex PCR, and its TCRdb copy is limited to in-frame clones, with some not included. The sample holds around 78,000 clones, 91% seen once. This TCR was recovered from a human donor in good health. Source material: CD8+ T cells sorted from blood. The chain is built from TRBV7-9 and TRBJ2-1; 9 positions match TRBD2. As DNA, the CDR3 is TGTGCCAGCAGCTTGCCTAGCGGGGTAGACAATGAGCAGTTCTTC. Encoded protein: CASSLPSGVDNEQFF.